Following are 4 T cell receptor beta chains from one sample sequenced in a study of preoperative IRX-2 immunotherapy in early breast cancer. As for treatment: preoperative locoregional IRX-2 cytokine immunotherapy. The table came from immunoSEQ multiplex PCR; TCRdb's copy has only in-frame clones and leaves some out. The sample shows some 99,000 clones, around 86% of them seen only once. This material consisted of tumor tissue, taken after IRX-2 immunotherapy. Receptors were obtained from a human donor with breast cancer.

The gene calls are TRBV30 and TRBJ1-1; the D gene is possibly TRBD1 (5 bases). Germline assignment: CDR1 GTSNPN and CDR2 SVGIG (reference sequence). Trimming stripped 2 bases from V and 0 bases from J, with 10 bases between. There are 14 residues in the CDR3. The CDR3 loop is CAWSNGGMNTEAFF. CDR3 nucleotide sequence: TGTGCCTGGAGTAATGGGGGAATGAACACTGAAGCTTTCTTT.

The chain recombines TRBV7-7 with TRBJ2-3, with D maybe TRBD1 (6 bases). The germline V gene has CDR1 SSHAT and CDR2 FNYEAQ (reference sequence). This CDR3 region has 15 residues. Trimming left V 1 base short and J 0 bases short, with 8 bases between. CDR3 sequence: CASSLGTASTDTQYF. The CDR3, as DNA: TGTGCCAGCAGCTTAGGGACAGCTAGCACAGATACGCAGTATTTT.

The rearrangement uses TRBV7-1 and TRBJ1-5; D possibly corresponds to TRBD1 (6 bases). TRBV7-1 has ORF status, its function being uncertain. CDR3 length: 13 amino acids. The V end lost 8 bases, the J end lost 9 bases, and 17 bases lay between the germline ends. CDR3 nucleotides: TGTGCCAGCGGTCTGGGGGCGCGGGCGCCCCAGCATTTT. Translated, it gives CASGLGARAPQHF.

The CDR3 here is CASSARDTTYEQYF. CDR3 nucleotide sequence: TGTGCCAGCAGTGCTCGGGACACCACCTACGAGCAGTACTTC. This chain joins TRBV6-8 and TRBJ2-7; a possible D gene is TRBD1 (6 bases). CDR3 length: 14 amino acids. CDR1 is MNHGY and CDR2 is SAAAGT in the germline V gene. V lost 5 bases, J lost 2 bases, and 13 bases lay in between.